These 3 T cell receptor beta chains originate from one sample sequenced in a study of CXCR3-negative and CXCR3-positive naive CD8 T cells. Study-wide points: Against CXCR3-negative naive cells, CXCR3-positive naive cells showed more hydrophobic TRB CDR3s.

No antigen is known for these receptors. 5' RACE that incorporated UMI labels was used to prepare the TRB cDNA libraries. TCRdb reprocessed the 5' RACE reads, keeping one entry per CDR3 protein, no DNA. Its listing shows roughly 59,000 distinct CDR3 sequences. The sequenced sample consisted of naive CXCR3+ CD8+ T cells from blood. The subset: CD45RO-CCR7+CD27+CD95- naive CD8+ T cells expressing CXCR3 (TNR3+). The receptors come from a human donor in good health. Some clones in this sample may be carry-over from other donors' samples.

The chain combines TRBV7-3 with TRBJ1-1. The CDR3 totals 14 residues. Germline assignment: CDR1 SGHTA and CDR2 FQGTGA. CDR3 sequence: CASSPGLGRSEAFF. The whole variable domain, remainder taken from reference TRBV7-3 and TRBJ1-1, is GAGVSQTPSNKVTEKGKYVELRCDPISGHTALYWYRQSLGQGPEFLIYFQGTGAADDSGLPNDRFFAVRPEGSVSTLKIQRTERGDSAVYLCASSPGLGRSEAFFGQGTRLTVV.

The J gene is TRBJ2-2, the V gene TRBV4-3; TCRdb calls TRBD1, which cannot be checked without DNA. The CDR3 length is 20 residues. Germline loops: CDR1 LGHNA, CDR2 YSLEER. CDR3 residues: CASSQDPPGGRLSTTGELFF.

The J gene is TRBJ2-2, the V gene TRBV3-1; TCRdb names TRBD2, which stays unverified in the absence of DNA. This CDR3 contains 17 residues. Germline V CDR1 and CDR2: LGHDT, YNNKEL (reference sequence). CDR3 loop: CASSPPVGRRVAGELFF.